What follows describes a single TCR beta chain. Its specificity is not known. The data originate from a study of monozygotic twins with inflammatory bowel disease. General study findings and limits: Telling apart the different T cell subtypes was not possible. For IBD patients, clonotypes shared with others were fewer than for healthy twins, especially with disease activity.

The germline V gene encodes CDR1 GTSNPN and CDR2 SVGIG (reference sequence). The CDR3 loop spans 15 amino acids. TCRdb reanalyzed the 5' RACE reads and collapses them to one entry per CDR3 protein, without DNA. This sample's table reports 300,000 to 400,000 distinct CDR3 sequences. The sequenced sample consisted of blood. This chain joins TRBV30 and TRBJ2-5; TCRdb selects TRBD1, and the lack of DNA leaves this call unchecked. The clonotype comes from a human donor with ulcerative colitis or Crohn's disease, or a healthy co-twin of an affected twin (not recorded which). This CDR3 is CAWSVQQGWSETQYF.